Listed below are T cell receptor beta chains from one sample, sequenced in a study of T cell responses to AZD1222 COVID-19 vaccine. The table came from immunoSEQ multiplex PCR; TCRdb's copy has only in-frame clones and leaves some out. The top ten hold 1.5% to 2% of the sample, which has about 160,000 clones, roughly nine tenths seen once. The sequenced sample was peripheral blood, obtained on day 0 of AZD1222 vaccination. These receptors were collected from an adult in good health. CDR3s include the opening cysteine and the closing phenylalanine or tryptophan. The order of the fields is D gene, J gene, clone size, V gene, CDR3 protein, CDR3 DNA. The D gene is left open where the match is weak. Clone size, where shown, is once, few, many, or a class for clones that have expanded.

- TRBJ1-3 once TRBV6-6 CASSYGGSFGNTIYF TGTGCCAGCAGTTACGGGGGAAGCTTTGGAAACACCATATATTTT
TRBD1 TRBJ1-4 - TRBV3-1/TRBV3-2 CASSLIRQGAEKLFF TGTGCCAGCAGCCTAATTCGACAGGGGGCCGAAAAACTGTTTTTT
TRBD2 TRBJ2-7 - TRBV19 CASSIPHAAGGPGEQYF TGTGCCAGTAGTATACCCCACGCAGCGGGGGGGCCGGGGGAGCAGTACTTC
TRBD2 TRBJ2-5 - TRBV2 CASSVPSGGGTRETQYF TGTGCCAGCAGTGTGCCTAGCGGGGGGGGGACCCGTGAGACCCAGTACTTC
- TRBJ1-5 - TRBV15 CATSRKGVAQPQHF TGTGCCACCAGCAGAAAGGGAGTGGCTCAGCCCCAGCATTTT
TRBD1 TRBJ1-1 - TRBV7-9 CASSLSQGVTEAFF TGTGCCAGCAGCTTATCCCAGGGGGTGACTGAAGCTTTCTTT
TRBD1 TRBJ1-2 - TRBV27 CASSLPADRGYGYTF TGTGCCAGCAGTTTACCAGCGGACAGGGGCTATGGCTACACCTTC
- TRBJ1-1 - TRBV7-2 CASSLGYLEAFF TGTGCCAGCAGCTTGGGGTACCTTGAAGCTTTCTTT
- TRBJ2-3 - TRBV7-3 CASSPLGAELTDTQYF TGTGCCAGCAGCCCCCTTGGGGCTGAGCTCACAGATACGCAGTATTTT
TRBD2 TRBJ2-7 - TRBV6-5 CASDSGRAYEQYF TGTGCCTCTGATAGCGGGAGGGCCTACGAGCAGTACTTC
TRBD1 TRBJ2-7 - TRBV28 CASRTGTVPYEQYF TGTGCCAGCAGAACCGGGACAGTACCCTACGAGCAGTACTTC
TRBD1 TRBJ1-5 - TRBV19 CASSSGRGTVNQPQHF TGTGCCAGTAGTTCCGGAAGGGGGACAGTCAATCAGCCCCAGCATTTT
- TRBJ2-7 - TRBV7-6 CASSRSIGQFYEQYF TGTGCCAGCAGCCGGAGTATAGGACAGTTCTACGAGCAGTACTTC
- TRBJ1-5 - TRBV28 CASNLVRPVSNQPQHF TGTGCCAGTAACCTTGTGAGACCGGTGAGCAATCAGCCCCAGCATTTT
- TRBJ1-1 - TRBV7-2 CASSLRGGRMNTEAFF TGTGCCAGCAGCCTAAGGGGAGGAAGGATGAACACTGAAGCTTTCTTT
TRBD1 TRBJ1-1 - TRBV4-3 CASSQGPTGATEAFF TGCGCCAGCAGCCAAGGCCCTACAGGGGCCACTGAAGCTTTCTTT
- TRBJ1-2 - TRBV7-9 CASSLTTGVYNYGYTF TGTGCCAGCAGCTTAACCACAGGAGTATATAACTATGGCTACACCTTC